The entry below gives a single T cell receptor beta chain sequence along with its context. Antigen specificity is unknown. Replicate PCRs run on sorted subsets employed around 200 ng DNA, tens of thousands of T cell genomes. The method was immunoSEQ multiplex PCR; TCRdb's version includes in-frame clones alone and lacks a portion of them. Of about 2.1 million clones listed, about 94% are singletons. CD45RO-negative CD8 cells positively selected for CCR7 made up the naive population, which excluded terminally differentiated effector memory CD45RA+ cells. This entry belongs to a study of shared clonotypes between healthy human individuals. Study-level points and caveats: Since donors were few, the genetic and exposure-history diversity represented was limited. The study found lower generation probabilities in non-shared clonotypes than in those shared by all four donors.

V lost 4 bases and J lost 0; bases outside the gene matches: 7. The V gene's germline CDR1 is SGDLS and CDR2 YYNGEE. The CDR3 loop spans 15 amino acids. The clonotype was recovered from a man aged 18 to 30 in good health. Some clones in this sample may be carry-over from other donors' samples. This chain joins TRBV9 and TRBJ2-7, with 7 nucleotides matching TRBD1. Input material: naive CD8+ T cells from PBMCs. The CDR3 spells CASSLGQASSYEQYF. Here the CDR3 DNA reads TGTGCCAGCAGCTTAGGACAGGCCAGCTCCTACGAGCAGTACTTC.